This TCR beta chain was sequenced for a study of blood T cells in healthy people across ages. This CDR3 has 16 residues. Germline V gene lookup returns CDR1 LGHNA and CDR2 YSLEER. V dropped 0 bases and J dropped 7 bases, with 18 bases sitting between them. Through a sample-barcoded 5' primer and a J-beta primer mix, a second PCR was run for roughly 6 to 11 cycles. TCRdb reanalysed the 5' RACE reads using MiXCR and keeps one entry per CDR3 protein. The sample has around 1,900,000 distinct CDR3 sequences, roughly two fifths seen once; the top ten hold 23%. J is TRBJ1-1 and V is TRBV4-3; D is possibly TRBD1 (6 bases). The origin of this receptor is a human donor in good health. The sequenced sample was blood. CDR3 nucleotide sequence: TGCGCCAGCAGCCAAGATCGTGTACGGGGGGCGGGTGAAGCTTTCTTT. This gives the protein CASSQDRVRGAGEAFF.